The source of this T cell receptor (beta chain) is a study of shared clonotypes between healthy human individuals. For the study at large: Aged between 18 and 49, the donors were a couple of women and a few men.

Data came from immunoSEQ multiplex PCR; TCRdb stores just in-frame clones and leaves some out. The sample holds some 500,000 clones, about 95% seen once. Trimming removed 7 bases at V and 1 base at J, with 20 bases between. Per germline, CDR1 MDHEN and CDR2 SYDVKM. The CDR3 sequence is 17 residues long. The material sequenced was naive CD4+ T cells sorted from blood. Subset specified: CD45RA+ positively selected. This chain links TRBV28 with TRBJ1-5; TRBD1 might be the D (5 bases). The TCR comes from a woman aged 25 to 45 in good health. The CDR3 is CASNPQGTKRSNQPQHF. Here the CDR3 DNA reads TGTGCCAGCAACCCTCAGGGAACGAAGAGGAGCAATCAGCCCCAGCATTTT.